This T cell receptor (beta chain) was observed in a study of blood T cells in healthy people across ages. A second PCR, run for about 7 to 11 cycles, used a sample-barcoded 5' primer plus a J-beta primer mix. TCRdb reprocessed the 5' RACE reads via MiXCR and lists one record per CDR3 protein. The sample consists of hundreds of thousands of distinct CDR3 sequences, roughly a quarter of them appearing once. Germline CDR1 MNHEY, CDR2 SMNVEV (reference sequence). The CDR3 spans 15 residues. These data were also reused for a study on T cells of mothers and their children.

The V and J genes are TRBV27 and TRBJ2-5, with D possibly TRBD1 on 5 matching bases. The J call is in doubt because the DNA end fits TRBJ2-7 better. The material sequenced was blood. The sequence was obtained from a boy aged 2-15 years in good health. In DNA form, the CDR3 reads TGTGCCAGCAGTTTATCGAGTCAGGGAAAGTACGAGCAGTACTTC. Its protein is CASSLSSQGKYEQYF.